This T cell receptor beta chain comes out of a study of T cell responses to AZD1222 COVID-19 vaccine. V shed 0 bases and J 7 bases; nucleotides not matched to a gene: 11. The CDR3 totals 17 residues. Per the germline V gene, CDR1 is SGDLS and CDR2 is YYNGEE. The data were produced by immunoSEQ multiplex PCR, yet TCRdb's version contains in-frame clones alone and is incomplete. The repertoire consists of around 78,000 clones, with approximately 87% occurring once and the leading ten covering under 1.5%. With respect to this clone: Antigen: not known.

The study, taken as a whole, reports: There were repertoire samples only from the period after the peak T cell response. Reportedly, close to half of spike-specific TCRs are directed against unmutated variant regions. Possibly, clonal diversity was underestimated; donors were largely white British and included more females.

This sequence originates from an adult who received the AZD1222 COVID-19 vaccine. The chain joins TRBV9 to TRBJ2-1; TRBD1 agrees at 9 bases. The specimen comprised peripheral blood, sampled 28 days after the second AZD1222 dose. DNA of the CDR3: TGTGCCAGCAGCGTAGCACCACCGGGACAGGGAGGTAATGAGCAGTTCTTC. Amino acids: CASSVAPPGQGGNEQFF.